This T cell receptor beta chain was identified during a study of fetal regulatory T cell absence and autoimmunity. Study conclusions and caveats: Antigen-driven pancreatic autoimmunity before birth in IPEX was inferred from oligoclonal enrichment.

Assay used: immunoSEQ multiplex PCR; TCRdb lists only in-frame clones, some missing. The table records some 50,000 clones, approximately 80% of them present only once. Of note for this clone: Antigen: not known.

The CDR3 is 16 residues long. V lost 6 bases and J lost 5; bases outside the gene matches: 11. Germline CDR1 and CDR2: SNHLY and FYNNEI. This sequence joins TRBV2 and TRBJ2-3; 10 bases align to TRBD2. This sequence originates from a newborn boy with IPEX syndrome. Specimen: cord blood. CDR3 in amino acids: CASSSSGGLYLDTQYF. CDR3 nucleotides: TGTGCCAGCAGCTCTAGCGGGGGCCTATATTTAGATACGCAGTATTTT.